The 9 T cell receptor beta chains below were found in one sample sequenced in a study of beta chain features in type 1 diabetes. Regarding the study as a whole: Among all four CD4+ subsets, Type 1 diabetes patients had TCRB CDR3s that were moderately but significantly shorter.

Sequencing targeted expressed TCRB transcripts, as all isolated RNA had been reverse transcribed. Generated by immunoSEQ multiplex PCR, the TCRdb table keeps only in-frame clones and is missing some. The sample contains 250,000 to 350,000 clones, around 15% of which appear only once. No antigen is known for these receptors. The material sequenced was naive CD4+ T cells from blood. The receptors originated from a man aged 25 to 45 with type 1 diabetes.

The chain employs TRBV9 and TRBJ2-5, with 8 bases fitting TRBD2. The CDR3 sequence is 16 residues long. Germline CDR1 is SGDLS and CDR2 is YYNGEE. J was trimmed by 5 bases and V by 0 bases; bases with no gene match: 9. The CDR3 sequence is CASSVAAGGSGETQYF. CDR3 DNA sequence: TGTGCCAGCAGCGTAGCCGCGGGAGGTTCAGGGGAGACCCAGTACTTC.

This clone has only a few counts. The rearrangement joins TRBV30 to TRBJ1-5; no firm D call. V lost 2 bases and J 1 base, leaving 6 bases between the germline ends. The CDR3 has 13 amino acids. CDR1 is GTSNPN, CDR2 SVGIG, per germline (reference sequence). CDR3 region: CAWSFGSNQPQHF. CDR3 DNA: TGTGCCTGGAGTTTCGGGAGCAATCAGCCCCAGCATTTT.

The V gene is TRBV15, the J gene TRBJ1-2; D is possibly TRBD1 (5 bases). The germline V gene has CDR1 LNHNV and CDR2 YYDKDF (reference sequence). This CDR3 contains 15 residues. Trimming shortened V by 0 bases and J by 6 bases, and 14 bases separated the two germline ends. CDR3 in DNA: TGTGCCACCAGCAGAGATCTAAGGGGCGAGGATGGCTACACCTTC. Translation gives CATSRDLRGEDGYTF.

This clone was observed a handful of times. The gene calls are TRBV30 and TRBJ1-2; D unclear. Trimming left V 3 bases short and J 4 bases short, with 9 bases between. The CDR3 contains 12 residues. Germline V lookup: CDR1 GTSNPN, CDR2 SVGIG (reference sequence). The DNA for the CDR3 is TGTGCCTGGAGCGGAGGCCCCTATGGCTACACCTTC. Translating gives CAWSGGPYGYTF.

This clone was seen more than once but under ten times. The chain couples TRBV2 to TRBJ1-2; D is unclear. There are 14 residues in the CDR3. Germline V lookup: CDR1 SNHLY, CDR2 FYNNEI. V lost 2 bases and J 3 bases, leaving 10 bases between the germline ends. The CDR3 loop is CASSESSSDYGYTF. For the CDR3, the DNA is TGTGCCAGCAGTGAAAGTTCCTCAGACTATGGCTACACCTTC.

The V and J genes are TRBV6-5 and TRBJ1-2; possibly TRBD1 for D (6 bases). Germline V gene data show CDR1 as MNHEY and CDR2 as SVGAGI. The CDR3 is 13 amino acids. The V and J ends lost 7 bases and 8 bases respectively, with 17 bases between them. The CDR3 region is CASTVIGGDGYTF. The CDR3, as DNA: TGTGCCAGCACCGTCATAGGGGGAGACGGCTACACCTTC.

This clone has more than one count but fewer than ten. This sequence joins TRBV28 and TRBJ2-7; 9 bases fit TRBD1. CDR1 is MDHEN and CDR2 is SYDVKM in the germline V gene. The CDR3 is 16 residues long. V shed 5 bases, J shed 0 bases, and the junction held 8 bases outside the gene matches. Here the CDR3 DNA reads TGTGCCAGCAGTCTTACCGGGACAGGGAGCTCCTACGAGCAGTACTTC. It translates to CASSLTGTGSSYEQYF.

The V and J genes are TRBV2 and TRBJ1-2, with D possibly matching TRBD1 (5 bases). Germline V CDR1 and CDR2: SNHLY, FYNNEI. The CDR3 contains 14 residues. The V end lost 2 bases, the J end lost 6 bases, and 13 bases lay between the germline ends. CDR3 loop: CASSEKGDANGYTF. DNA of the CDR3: TGTGCCAGCAGTGAAAAAGGGGATGCAAATGGCTACACCTTC.

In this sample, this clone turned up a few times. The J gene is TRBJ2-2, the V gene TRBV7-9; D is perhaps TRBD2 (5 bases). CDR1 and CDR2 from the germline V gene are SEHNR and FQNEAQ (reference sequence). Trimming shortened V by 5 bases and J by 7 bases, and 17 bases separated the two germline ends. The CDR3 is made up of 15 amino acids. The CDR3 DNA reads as TGTGCCAGCAGCCGAGGGAGCGGTGGCATCGGGGAGCTGTTTTTT. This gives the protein CASSRGSGGIGELFF.